The T cell receptor (beta chain) under discussion was sequenced for a study of blood T cell repertoires in COVID-19. In the study overall: The United States, Italy and Spain provided the acute and convalescent COVID-19 samples. In each case, the material was cDNA or gDNA derived from T cells, B-cell-depleted T cells, or PBMCs.

The J segment lost 2 bases and the V segment lost 4 bases, leaving 4 bases of the junction unmatched. The CDR3 spans 14 residues. CDR1 SGHRS and CDR2 YFSETQ come from the germline V gene. Source study methods: Cell counts per sample came from amplifying reference gene primers. The method was immunoSEQ multiplex PCR; TCRdb's version includes in-frame clones alone and lacks a portion of them. The V and J calls and clone size come from that table; D and trimming were worked out from the DNA. The top ten clones hold about a tenth of a sample with some 140,000 clones, around 80% of them seen once. This receptor was taken from a man aged 55 to 70 who had recovered from COVID-19. The chain employs TRBV5-1 and TRBJ2-3; 7 nucleotides agree with TRBD1. What was sequenced was peripheral blood. This chain's CDR3 is CASSVTGPTDTQYF. CDR3 sequence (DNA): TGCGCCAGCAGCGTGACAGGGCCCACAGATACGCAGTATTTT. The whole variable domain, remainder taken from reference TRBV5-1 and TRBJ2-3, is KAGVTQTPRYLIKTRGQQVTLSCSPISGHRSVSWYQQTPGQGLQFLFEYFSETQRNKGNFPGRFSGRQFSNSRSEMNVSTLELGDSALYLCASSVTGPTDTQYFGPGTRLTVL.